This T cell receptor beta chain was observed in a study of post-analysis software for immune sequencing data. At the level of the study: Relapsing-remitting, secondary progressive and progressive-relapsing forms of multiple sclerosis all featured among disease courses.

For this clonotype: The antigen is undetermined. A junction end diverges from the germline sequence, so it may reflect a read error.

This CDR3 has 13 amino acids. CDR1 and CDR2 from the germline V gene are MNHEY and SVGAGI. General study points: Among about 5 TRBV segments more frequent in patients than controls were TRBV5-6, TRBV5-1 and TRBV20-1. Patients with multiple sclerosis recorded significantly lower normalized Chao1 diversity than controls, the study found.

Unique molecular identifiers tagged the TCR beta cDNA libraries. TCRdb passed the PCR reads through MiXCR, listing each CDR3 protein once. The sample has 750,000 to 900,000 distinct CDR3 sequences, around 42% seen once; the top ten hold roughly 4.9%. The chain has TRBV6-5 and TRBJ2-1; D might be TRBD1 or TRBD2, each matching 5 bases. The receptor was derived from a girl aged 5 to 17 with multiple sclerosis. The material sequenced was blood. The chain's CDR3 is CANSYLGPNEQFF. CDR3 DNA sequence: TGTGCCAACAGTTACCTGGGACCAAATGAGCAGTTCTTC.